This T cell receptor (beta chain) stems from a study of CD8+CD57+ T cells in acquired aplastic anemia. In the study overall: The average for DNA from sorted CD4+ and CD8+ cells was 3 to 3.5 ug.

Patients included in sequencing had previously demonstrated CD8+CD57+ cell expansion by flow cytometry. Each patient had severe acquired aplastic anemia. Among the patients, none had received any therapy at the time of blood sampling. Study-wide results and limits: Significance was not reached for CD8+ Simpson's diversity between patients and controls.

V was trimmed by 1 base and J by 3 bases, leaving 6 bases between them. The CDR3 is 14 amino acids. Germline loops: CDR1 LNHNV, CDR2 YYDKDF (reference sequence). It was genomic DNA that served as the template for profiling TCR beta VDJ and CDR3. One entry per CDR3 protein, called by TCRdb with MiXCR from the reads. The sample carries fewer than 200,000 distinct CDR3 sequences, around 75% recorded once. This clonotype was seen a few times. The antigen is not known. Input material: sorted CD4+, CD8+, or CD8+CD57+ T cells (not recorded which) from PBMCs. The J gene is TRBJ2-2, the V gene TRBV15, with no clear D. This sequence originates from a human donor with aplastic anemia. The CDR3 DNA sequence: TGTGCCACCAGCAGAGGTCGGGACACCGGGGAGCTGTTTTTT. This translates into CATSRGRDTGELFF.